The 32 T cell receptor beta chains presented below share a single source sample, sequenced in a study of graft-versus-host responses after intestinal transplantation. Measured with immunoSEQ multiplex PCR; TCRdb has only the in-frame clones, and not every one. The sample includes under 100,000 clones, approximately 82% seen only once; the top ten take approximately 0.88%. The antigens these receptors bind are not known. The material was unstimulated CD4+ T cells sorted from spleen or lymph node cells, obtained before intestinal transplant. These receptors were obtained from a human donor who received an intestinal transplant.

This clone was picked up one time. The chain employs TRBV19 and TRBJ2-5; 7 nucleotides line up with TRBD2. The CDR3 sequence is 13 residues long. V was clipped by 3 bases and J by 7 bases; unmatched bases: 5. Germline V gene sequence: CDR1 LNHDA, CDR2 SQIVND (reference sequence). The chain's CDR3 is CASSISTGGTQYF. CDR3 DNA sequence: TGTGCCAGTAGTATTAGTACGGGGGGGACCCAGTACTTC.

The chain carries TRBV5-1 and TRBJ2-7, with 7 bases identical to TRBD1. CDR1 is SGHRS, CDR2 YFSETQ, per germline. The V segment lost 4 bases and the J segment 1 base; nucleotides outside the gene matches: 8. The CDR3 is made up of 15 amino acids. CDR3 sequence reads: CASSTVGGASYEQYF. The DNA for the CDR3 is TGCGCCAGCAGCACGGTAGGGGGCGCATCCTACGAGCAGTACTTC.

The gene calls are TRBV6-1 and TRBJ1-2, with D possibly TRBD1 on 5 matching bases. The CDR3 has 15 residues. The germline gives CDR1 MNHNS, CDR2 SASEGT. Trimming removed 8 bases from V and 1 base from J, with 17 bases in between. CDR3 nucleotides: TGTGCCAGCCACCAGACAGTAAACCTTAACTATGGCTACACCTTC. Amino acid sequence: CASHQTVNLNYGYTF.

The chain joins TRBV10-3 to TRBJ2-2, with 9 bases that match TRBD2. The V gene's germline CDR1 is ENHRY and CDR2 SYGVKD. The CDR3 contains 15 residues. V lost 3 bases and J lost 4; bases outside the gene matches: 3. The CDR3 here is CAISEGLASTGELFF. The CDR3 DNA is TGTGCCATCAGTGAAGGACTAGCGAGCACCGGGGAGCTGTTTTTT.

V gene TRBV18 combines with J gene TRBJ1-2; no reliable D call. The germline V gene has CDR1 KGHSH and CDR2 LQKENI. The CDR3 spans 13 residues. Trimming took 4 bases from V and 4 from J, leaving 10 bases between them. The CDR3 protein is CASSLERVYGYTF. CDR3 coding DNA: TGTGCCAGCTCACTCGAGAGGGTCTATGGCTACACCTTC.

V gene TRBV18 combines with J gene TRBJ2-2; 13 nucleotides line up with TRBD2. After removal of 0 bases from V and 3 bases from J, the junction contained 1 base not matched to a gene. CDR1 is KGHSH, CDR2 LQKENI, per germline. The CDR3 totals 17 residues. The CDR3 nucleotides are TGTGCCAGCTCACCACCCGGACTAGCGGGGGACACCGGGGAGCTGTTTTTT. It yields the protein CASSPPGLAGDTGELFF.

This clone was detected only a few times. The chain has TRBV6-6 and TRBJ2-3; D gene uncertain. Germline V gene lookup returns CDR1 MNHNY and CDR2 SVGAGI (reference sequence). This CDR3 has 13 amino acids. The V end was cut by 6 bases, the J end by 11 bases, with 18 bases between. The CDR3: CASRSGPPGRQYF. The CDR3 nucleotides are TGTGCCAGCAGGAGTGGTCCCCCAGGAAGGCAGTATTTT.

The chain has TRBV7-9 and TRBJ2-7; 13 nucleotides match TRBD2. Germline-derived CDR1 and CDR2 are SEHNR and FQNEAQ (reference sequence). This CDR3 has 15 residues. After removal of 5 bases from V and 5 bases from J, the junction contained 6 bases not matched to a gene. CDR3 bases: TGTGCCAGCAGCCTTGGACTAGCGGGAGCCCACGAGCAGTACTTC. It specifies CASSLGLAGAHEQYF.

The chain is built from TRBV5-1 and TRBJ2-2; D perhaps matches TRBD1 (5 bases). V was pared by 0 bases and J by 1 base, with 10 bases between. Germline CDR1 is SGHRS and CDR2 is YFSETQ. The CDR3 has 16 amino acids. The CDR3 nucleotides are TGCGCCAGCAGCTTGGCCGTACAGGAGAACACCGGGGAGCTGTTTTTT. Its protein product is CASSLAVQENTGELFF.

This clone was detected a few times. The CDR3 sequence is CAWSHRVGKLFF. The CDR3 DNA reads as TGTGCCTGGAGCCACAGAGTGGGAAAACTGTTTTTT. The chain has TRBV30 and TRBJ1-4; unclear D gene. This CDR3 region has 12 residues. Trimming left V 3 bases short and J 10 bases short, with 12 bases between. Germline CDR1 GTSNPN, CDR2 SVGIG (reference sequence). Filled out from reference TRBV30 and TRBJ1-4, the complete variable domain reads SQTIHQWPATLVQPVGSPLSLECTVEGTSNPNLYWYRQAAGRGLQLLFYSVGIGQISSEVPQNLSASRPQDRQFILSSKKLLLSDSGFYLCAWSHRVGKLFFGSGTQLSVL.

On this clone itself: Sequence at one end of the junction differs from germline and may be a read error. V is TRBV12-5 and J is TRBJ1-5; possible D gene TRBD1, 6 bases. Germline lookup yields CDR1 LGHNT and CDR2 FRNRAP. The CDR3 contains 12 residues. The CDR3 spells CASGLGRGPQHF. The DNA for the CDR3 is TGTGCTAGTGGATTGGGCAGGGGGCCCCAGCATTTT.

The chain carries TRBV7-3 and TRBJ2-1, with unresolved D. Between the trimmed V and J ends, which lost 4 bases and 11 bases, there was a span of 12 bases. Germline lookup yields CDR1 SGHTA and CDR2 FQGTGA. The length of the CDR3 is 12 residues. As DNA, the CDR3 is TGTGCCAGCAGCTCCGAGAGAGGCAAGCAGTTCTTC. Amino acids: CASSSERGKQFF.

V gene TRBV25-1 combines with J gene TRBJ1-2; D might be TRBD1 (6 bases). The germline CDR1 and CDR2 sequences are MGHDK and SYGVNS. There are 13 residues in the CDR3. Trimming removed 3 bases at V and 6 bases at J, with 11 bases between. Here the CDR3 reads CASSDRDKDGYTF. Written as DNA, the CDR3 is TGTGCCAGCAGTGATAGGGACAAAGATGGCTACACCTTC.

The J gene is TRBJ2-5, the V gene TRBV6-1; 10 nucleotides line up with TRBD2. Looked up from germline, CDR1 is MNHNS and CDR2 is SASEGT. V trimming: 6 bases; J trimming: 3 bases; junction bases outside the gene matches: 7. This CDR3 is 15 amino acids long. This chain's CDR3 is CASSPRTSGKETQYF. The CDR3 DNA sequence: TGTGCCAGCAGCCCCCGGACTAGCGGAAAAGAGACCCAGTACTTC.

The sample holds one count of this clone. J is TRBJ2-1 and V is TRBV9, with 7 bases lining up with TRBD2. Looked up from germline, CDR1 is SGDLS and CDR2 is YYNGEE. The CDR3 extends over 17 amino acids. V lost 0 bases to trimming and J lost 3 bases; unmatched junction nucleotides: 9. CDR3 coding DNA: TGTGCCAGCAGCGTAGCTGGCGGCGGGAGCTTCTACAATGAGCAGTTCTTC. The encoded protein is CASSVAGGGSFYNEQFF.

CDR3 protein: CATRGQETQYF. The CDR3 bases are TGTGCCACGCGGGGGCAAGAGACCCAGTACTTC. V gene TRBV10-3 combines with J gene TRBJ2-5, with 7 nucleotides matching TRBD2. The CDR3 contains 11 residues. CDR1 ENHRY and CDR2 SYGVKD come from the germline V gene. Trimming at V came to 10 bases and at J to 2 bases, leaving 1 base not matched to a gene.

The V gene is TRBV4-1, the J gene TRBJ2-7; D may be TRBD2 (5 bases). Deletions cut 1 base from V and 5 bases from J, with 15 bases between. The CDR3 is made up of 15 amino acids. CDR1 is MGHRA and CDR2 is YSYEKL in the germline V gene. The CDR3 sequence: CASSQVGWLGDEQYF. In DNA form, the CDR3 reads TGCGCCAGCAGCCAAGTAGGGTGGTTGGGAGACGAGCAGTACTTC.

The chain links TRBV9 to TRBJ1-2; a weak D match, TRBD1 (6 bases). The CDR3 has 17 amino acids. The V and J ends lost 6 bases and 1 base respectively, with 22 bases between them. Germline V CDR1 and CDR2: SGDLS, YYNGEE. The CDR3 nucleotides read TGTGCCAGCATCGCCGGCCTCAGGGGTGCTGGTAACTATGGCTACACCTTC. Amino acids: CASIAGLRGAGNYGYTF.

This CDR3 is CSVEAPGGTDTQYF. CDR3 coding DNA: TGCAGCGTTGAAGCCCCGGGGGGGACAGATACGCAGTATTTT. The rearrangement joins TRBV29-1 to TRBJ2-3; 8 positions agree with TRBD2. The V gene end was trimmed by 1 base and the J gene end by 3 bases; junction bases not matched to a gene: 3. CDR1 and CDR2 from the germline V gene are SQVTM and ANQGSEA. The CDR3 has 14 residues.

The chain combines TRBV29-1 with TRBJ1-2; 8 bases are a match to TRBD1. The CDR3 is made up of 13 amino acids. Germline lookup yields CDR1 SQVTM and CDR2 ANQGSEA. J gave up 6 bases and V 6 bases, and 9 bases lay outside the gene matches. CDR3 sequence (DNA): TGCAGCGTGAGGGGGGACAGGTATCATGGCTACACCTTC. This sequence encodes CSVRGDRYHGYTF.

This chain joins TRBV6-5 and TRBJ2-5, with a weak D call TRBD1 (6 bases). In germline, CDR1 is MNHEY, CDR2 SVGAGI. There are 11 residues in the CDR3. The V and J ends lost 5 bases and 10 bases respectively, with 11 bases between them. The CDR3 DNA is TGTGCCAGCAGTAGACCGGGACACCAGTACTTC. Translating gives CASSRPGHQYF.

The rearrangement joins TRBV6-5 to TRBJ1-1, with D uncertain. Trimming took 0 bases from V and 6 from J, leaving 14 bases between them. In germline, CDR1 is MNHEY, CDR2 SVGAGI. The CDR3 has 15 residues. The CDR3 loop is CASSYSAGVGAEAFF. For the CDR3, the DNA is TGTGCCAGCAGTTACTCGGCGGGCGTGGGCGCTGAAGCTTTCTTT.

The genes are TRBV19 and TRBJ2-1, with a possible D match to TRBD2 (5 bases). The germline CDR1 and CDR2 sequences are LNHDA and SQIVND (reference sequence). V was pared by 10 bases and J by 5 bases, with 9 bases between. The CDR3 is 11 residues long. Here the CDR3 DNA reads TGTGCCACCCGGAGGAACAATGAGCAGTTCTTC. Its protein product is CATRRNNEQFF.

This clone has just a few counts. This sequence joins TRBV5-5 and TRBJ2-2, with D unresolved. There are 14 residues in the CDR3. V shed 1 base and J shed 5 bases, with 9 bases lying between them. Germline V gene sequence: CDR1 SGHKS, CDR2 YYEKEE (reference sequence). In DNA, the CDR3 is TGTGCCAGCAGCTTGTACACGGGTACCGGGGAGCTGTTTTTT. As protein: CASSLYTGTGELFF.

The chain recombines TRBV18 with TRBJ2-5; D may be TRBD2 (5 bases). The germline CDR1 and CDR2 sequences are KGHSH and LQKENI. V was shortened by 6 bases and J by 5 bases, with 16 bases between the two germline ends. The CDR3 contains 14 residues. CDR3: CASSPVLGRETQYF. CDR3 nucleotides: TGTGCCAGCTCCCCCGTACTAGGACGGGAGACCCAGTACTTC. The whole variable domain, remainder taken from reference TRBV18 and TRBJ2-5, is NAGVMQNPRHLVRRRGQEARLRCSPMKGHSHVYWYRQLPEEGLKFMVYLQKENIIDESGMPKERFSAEFPKEGPSILRIQQVVRGDSAAYFCASSPVLGRETQYFGPGTRLLVL.

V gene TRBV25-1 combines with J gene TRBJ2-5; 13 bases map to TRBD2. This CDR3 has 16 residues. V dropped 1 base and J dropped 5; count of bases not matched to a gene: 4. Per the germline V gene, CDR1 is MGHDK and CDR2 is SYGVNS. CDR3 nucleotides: TGTGCCAGCAGTGAATGGACTAGCGGGGGTTACGAGACCCAGTACTTC. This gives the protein CASSEWTSGGYETQYF.

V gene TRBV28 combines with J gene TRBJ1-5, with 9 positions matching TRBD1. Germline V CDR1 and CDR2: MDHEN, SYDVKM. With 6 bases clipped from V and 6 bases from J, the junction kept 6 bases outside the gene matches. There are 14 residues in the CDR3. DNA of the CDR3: TGTGCCAGCAGGGAAACAGGGGGCGGTCAGCCCCAGCATTTT. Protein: CASRETGGGQPQHF.

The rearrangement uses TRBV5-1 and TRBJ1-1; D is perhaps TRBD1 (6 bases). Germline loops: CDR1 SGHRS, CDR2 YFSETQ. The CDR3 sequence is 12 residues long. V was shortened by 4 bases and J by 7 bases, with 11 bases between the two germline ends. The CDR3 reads CASSGTGYEAFF. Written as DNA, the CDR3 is TGCGCCAGCAGCGGTACAGGGTATGAAGCTTTCTTT.

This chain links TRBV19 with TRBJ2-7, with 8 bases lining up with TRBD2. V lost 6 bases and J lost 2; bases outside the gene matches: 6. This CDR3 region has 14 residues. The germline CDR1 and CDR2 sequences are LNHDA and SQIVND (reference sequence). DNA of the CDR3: TGTGCCAGTAGGAGTCCGGGGGGGACCTACGAGCAGTACTTC. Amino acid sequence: CASRSPGGTYEQYF.

CDR3 residues: CASSQISGSQDTQYF. The CDR3 nucleotides read TGTGCCAGCAGCCAAATTAGCGGGAGTCAAGATACGCAGTATTTT. The V and J genes are TRBV4-2 and TRBJ2-3; 9 nucleotides match TRBD2. Germline CDR1 and CDR2: LGHNA and YNFKEQ. V was pared by 2 bases and J by 5 bases, with 5 bases of the junction left unmatched. This CDR3 comprises 15 residues.

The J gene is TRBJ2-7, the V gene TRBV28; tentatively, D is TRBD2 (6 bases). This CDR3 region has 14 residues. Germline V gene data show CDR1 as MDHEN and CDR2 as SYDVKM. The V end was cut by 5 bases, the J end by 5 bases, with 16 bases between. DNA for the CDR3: TGTGCCAGCAGTGGGAGGCCAGAGAGGGACGAGCAGTACTTC. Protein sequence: CASSGRPERDEQYF. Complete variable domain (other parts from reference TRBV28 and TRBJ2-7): DVKVTQSSRYLVKRTGEKVFLECVQDMDHENMFWYRQDPGLGLRLIYFSYDVKMKEKGDIPEGYSVSREKKERFSLILESASTNQTSMYLCASSGRPERDEQYFGPGTRLTVT.

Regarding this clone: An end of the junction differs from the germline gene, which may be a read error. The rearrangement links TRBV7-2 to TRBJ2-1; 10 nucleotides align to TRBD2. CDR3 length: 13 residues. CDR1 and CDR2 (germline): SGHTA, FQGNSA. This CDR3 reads CATSGRAFNEQFF. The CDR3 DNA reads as TGTGCCACCAGCGGGAGGGCCTTTAATGAGCAGTTCTTC.